A selection of T cell receptor beta chains follows, all from one sample in a study of T cell responses to AZD1222 COVID-19 vaccine. The method was immunoSEQ multiplex PCR; TCRdb's version includes in-frame clones alone and lacks a portion of them. The table shows about 150,000 clones, with around 90% occurring only once. The sample consisted of peripheral blood, taken 28 days after the second AZD1222 dose. Receptor source: an adult who received the AZD1222 COVID-19 vaccine. Each CDR3 is given with its conserved first and last residue. D genes are given only for firm matches. Clone size, where shown, is once, few, many, or a class for clones that have expanded.

j_call	d_call	v_call	clone_size	cdr3_nt	cdr3_aa
TRBJ2-1	-	TRBV7-3	-	TGTGCCAGCAGCCCAGACAATAACAATGAGCAGTTCTTC	CASSPDNNNEQFF
TRBJ2-7	-	TRBV4-3	-	TGCGCCAGCAGCCAAGAAGGAGGGACACGGGAGCAGTACTTC	CASSQEGGTREQYF
TRBJ1-3	-	TRBV2	-	TGTGCCAGGCGACCTATGGAGGGGCCGCGCGGAAACACCATATATTTT	CARRPMEGPRGNTIYF
TRBJ1-1	-	TRBV6-5	-	TGTGCCAGCAGCGTGGCTCGGACGGACACTGAAGCTTTCTTT	CASSVARTDTEAFF
TRBJ2-7	-	TRBV11-2	-	TGTGCCAGCAGCTTATTGGGATACGAGCAGTACTTC	CASSLLGYEQYF
TRBJ2-7	-	TRBV5-1	-	TGCGCCAGCAGTCGACTTCTAAACTACGAGCAGTACTTC	CASSRLLNYEQYF
TRBJ2-1	TRBD1	TRBV24-1	-	TGTGCCACCAGTGAAGCGACAGGGAGCTCCTACAATGAGCAGTTCTTC	CATSEATGSSYNEQFF
TRBJ2-1	TRBD2	TRBV14	-	TGTGCCAGCAGCCAAGGACGAGGAGCGGGGGGCCCTAGCTCCTACAATGAGCAGTTCTTC	CASSQGRGAGGPSSYNEQFF
TRBJ1-2	-	TRBV27	once	TGTGCCAGCAGTTTAAGGGGACCGCTAGGCGGTGGCTACACCTTC	CASSLRGPLGGGYTF
TRBJ2-5	-	TRBV21-1	-	TGTGCCAGCAGCAACCCAATAGGGAACGGCCCAGAGACCCAGTACTTC	CASSNPIGNGPETQYF
TRBJ1-4	-	TRBV6-1	-	TGTGCCAGCAGTGAACCGGGGCGAAGAACTAATGAAAAACTGTTTTTT	CASSEPGRRTNEKLFF
TRBJ2-3	-	TRBV6-4	once	TGTGCCAGCAGTACTACACTAGACGGTACGCAGTATTTT	CASSTTLDGTQYF
TRBJ2-3	-	TRBV12-3/TRBV12-4	-	TGTGCCAGCAGTTTCGTGGATACGCAGTATTTT	CASSFVDTQYF
TRBJ1-5	TRBD1	TRBV6-1	-	TGTGCCAGCAGTGAAGCGCCGGGACAGGGTGAACAGCCCCAGCATTTT	CASSEAPGQGEQPQHF
TRBJ2-7	TRBD1	TRBV6-2/TRBV6-3	-	TGTGCCAGCAGTTACTGGGGACAGGGTTTACTCGACGAGCAGTACTTC	CASSYWGQGLLDEQYF
TRBJ2-2	TRBD1	TRBV7-2	-	TGTGCCAGCAGCTTAACCCGGGACAGGGGGGCCACCGGGGAGCTGTTTTTT	CASSLTRDRGATGELFF
TRBJ2-5	-	TRBV19	-	TGTGCCAGTAGTATCGACCAAGAGACCCAGTACTTC	CASSIDQETQYF
TRBJ1-1	-	TRBV2	-	TGTGCCAGCAGTGGGAGACGGGGCTTCACTGAAGCTTTCTTT	CASSGRRGFTEAFF
TRBJ2-3	-	TRBV5-1	once	TGCGCCAGCAGCTTGGTTGCGGGCGGGATCATGATTGATACGCAGTATTTT	CASSLVAGGIMIDTQYF
TRBJ1-2	TRBD1	TRBV7-2	-	TGTGCCAGCAGTCTACAGGGGGTAAACGGCTACACCTTC	CASSLQGVNGYTF
TRBJ1-5	-	TRBV2	-	TGTGCCAGCACCACCGAAGGGGTCCAGCCCCAGCATTTT	CASTTEGVQPQHF
TRBJ1-2	-	TRBV7-3	-	TGTGCCAGCAGCTCCGGCCAGGGGCCCAACTATGGCTACACCTTC	CASSSGQGPNYGYTF
TRBJ2-7	TRBD1	TRBV4-3	-	TGCGCCAGCAGCCAAGAAACCCCGGGACAGGGTTACGAGCAGTACTTC	CASSQETPGQGYEQYF